What follows describes a single T cell receptor beta chain. This clone has more than one count but fewer than ten. It has no known antigen specificity. No quality values exist for individual bases; no much larger clone is one base distant. The trial excluded patients who had a history of autoimmune disease or who were on systemic immunosuppression. Peripheral blood for TCR sequencing was collected from all dose cohorts at baseline, on cycle 4 day 1, and on cycle 7 day 1. Samples were obtained from an open-label, multicenter, first-in-human phase I dose-escalation trial of ivuxolimab. Adults with locally advanced or metastatic head and neck squamous cell, hepatocellular, melanoma or renal cell carcinoma were enrolled in the trial. Before TCR sequencing, CD4+ T cells and CD8+ T cells from peripheral blood were sorted into separate populations. CDR1 and CDR2 are drawn from the germline V gene (reference sequence): SGHNT, YYREEE. V was cut back by 5 bases and J by 9 bases, leaving a gap of 4 bases between them. From cysteine to phenylalanine, the CDR3 is 9 amino acids long. The DNA shown is the 27-base CDR3, in frame from base 1.

To sequence the TCRbeta CDR3 region, genomic DNA was isolated from the sorted cells. The immunoSEQ Assay was used for sequencing of TCRbeta CDR3 regions. Not all clones reach the TCRdb copy of this immuneACCESS table, which keeps in-frame sequences only. Checked studies attribute under half of the gap to unresolved V genes and leave the rest unexplained. Here the sample has nearly 80,000 clones; under 85% occur a single time. Less than 4.5% of the sample comes from the top ten. The data derive from a study of OX40 agonist ivuxolimab in advanced cancers. Context from the whole study: Ivuxolimab was an agonistic, fully human IgG2 monoclonal antibody directed against OX40 (CD134), a costimulatory receptor. Intravenous ivuxolimab was administered to patients every 2 weeks at six dose levels: 0.01, 0.1, 0.3, 1.5, 3 and 10 mg/kg. Of the approximately 50 patients in dose escalation, about 20 had hepatocellular carcinoma, about 15 had melanoma, 9 had renal cell carcinoma and 9 had head and neck cancer. A male proportion of around 80% and a mean age of 60 years, ranging from roughly 23 to 80, were recorded for the dose-escalation cohort. Patients were allowed to have had prior anti-PD-1, anti-PD-L1 or anti-CTLA-4 therapy, and around 40% of the dose-escalation patients had previously received checkpoint inhibitors. Partial responses occurred in three dose-escalation patients: two with cutaneous melanoma and one with hepatocellular carcinoma. Peripheral TCRbeta sequencing aimed to test whether ivuxolimab altered TCR sequence diversity and caused clonal T-cell expansion. The paper describes the monotherapy dose-escalation part (N of about 47 patients) of the phase I trial of ivuxolimab.

Paper-wide results and their limitations: After ivuxolimab, more expanded clones were found on average in CD8+ T cells than in CD4+ T cells. Antigen specificity was not determined for the clonally expanded peripheral T cells. In the 0.1-3.0 mg/kg groups, partial responders had among the lowest normalized peripheral clonal expansion, particularly in CD8+ T cells. Low levels of normalized T-cell clonal expansion were also seen in some patients who did not respond. At doses from 0.1 to 3.0 mg/kg, clonal expansion was seen in both CD4+ and CD8+ blood T cells between baseline and week 6.

This clonotype was obtained from an adult with an advanced solid tumor such as melanoma, head and neck, liver or kidney cancer. Sequences were derived from CD4+ or CD8+ T cells sorted from blood, sampled in a trial of the OX40 agonist ivuxolimab. Recombination linked TRBV5-4 to TRBJ2-3; confidence is insufficient to name the D gene. The sequenced DNA: TGTGCCAGCAGAGTAACGCAGTATTTT. Its coded protein is CASRVTQYF.